In this sample, the clone carrying this T cell receptor beta chain turned up a few times. Other DNA sequences from this sample encode an identical CDR3 as well. The data belong to a study of blood T cell repertoires in COVID-19. CDR1 is GTSNPN, CDR2 SVGIG, per germline (reference sequence). The CDR3 length is 13 residues. V dropped 0 bases and J dropped 7 bases, with 10 bases sitting between them. The assay was immunoSEQ multiplex PCR, and TCRdb's table has in-frame clones only and misses some. The table includes 150,000 to 200,000 clones, about 84% detected once. J is TRBJ1-5 and V is TRBV30; D may be TRBD1 (5 bases). Sequencing was done on a sample of peripheral blood. This sequence originates from a woman aged 25 to 45 with acute or convalescent COVID-19. CDR3 region: CAWSVGGGQPQHF. The CDR3, as DNA: TGTGCCTGGAGTGTGGGGGGAGGGCAGCCCCAGCATTTT.